One sample yielded the 10 T cell receptor beta chains listed below, sequenced in a study of response to subunit inactivated influenza vaccine. TCRdb reprocessed the RT-PCR reads with MiXCR, giving one entry per CDR3 protein. Among 500,000 to 700,000 distinct CDR3 sequences listed, approximately 24% were seen once. The same data also contributed to another study, on T cells expressing NK-cell markers. That study adds: UMI-tagged 5'RACE template switching yielded the TCR beta cDNA.

The sample was CD4+ T cells sorted from PBMCs, taken less than 13 days after vaccination. The origin of the receptors is a man aged 45-65 years who received an inactivated influenza vaccine.

This clonotype was seen more than once but under ten times. The CDR3 region has the DNA TGTGCCAGCAGCGGGGGGACAGCAGATACGCAGTATTTT. Translating gives CASSGGTADTQYF. The chain joins TRBV7-9 to TRBJ2-3; D is perhaps TRBD1 (7 bases). CDR1 and CDR2 (germline): SEHNR, FQNEAQ (reference sequence). V was trimmed by 5 bases and J by 4 bases, leaving 10 bases between them. The CDR3 extends over 13 amino acids. The whole variable domain, filled in from reference TRBV7-9 and TRBJ2-3, reads DTGVSQNPRHKITKRGQNVTFRCDPISEHNRLYWYRQTLGQGPEFLTYFQNEAQLEKSRLLSDRFSAERPKGSFSTLEIQRTEQGDSAMYLCASSGGTADTQYFGPGTRLTVL.

The V and J genes are TRBV10-2 and TRBJ1-5, with D unclear. V gave up 3 bases and J gave up 1 base, with 7 bases separating them. Germline-derived CDR1 and CDR2 are WSHSY and SAAADI. The CDR3 is 14 amino acids. CDR3 protein: CASSDDSSNQPQHF. In DNA form, the CDR3 reads TGCGCCAGCAGTGACGACTCAAGCAATCAGCCCCAGCATTTT.

J is TRBJ2-1 and V is TRBV4-2, with D unresolved. Trimming shortened V by 0 bases and J by 3 bases, and 12 bases separated the two germline ends. Germline-derived CDR1 and CDR2 are LGHNA and YNFKEQ. The CDR3 is 16 amino acids. CDR3 loop: CASSQDHERSYNEQFF. CDR3 bases: TGTGCCAGCAGCCAAGATCATGAACGCAGCTACAATGAGCAGTTCTTC.

J is TRBJ2-1 and V is TRBV7-8; 12 nucleotides agree with TRBD2. Germline V gene lookup returns CDR1 SGHVS and CDR2 FQNEAQ. Germline trimming cut 5 bases from V and 8 bases from J; bases unmatched to any gene: 4. The CDR3 is 14 residues long. CDR3 bases: TGTGCCAGCAGCATCCTAGCGGGGGGGCATGAGCAGTTCTTC. Encoded protein: CASSILAGGHEQFF.

Only a few counts were recorded for this clonotype. The V call is TRBV12-3 or TRBV12-4, the J call TRBJ1-5; 9 bases are shared with TRBD1. The length of the CDR3 is 15 residues. Germline trimming cut 5 bases from V and 7 bases from J; bases unmatched to any gene: 9. The CDR3 is CASSLRDREGQPQHF. DNA for the CDR3: TGTGCCAGCAGTCTCCGGGACAGGGAAGGGCAGCCCCAGCATTTT.

The V gene is TRBV24-1, the J gene TRBJ2-5; D might be TRBD1 or TRBD2, each matching 5 bases. Germline CDR1 and CDR2: KGHDR and SFDVKD. The length of the CDR3 is 15 residues. The ends were cut back, 3 bases at V and 2 bases at J, with 12 bases in the middle. The DNA for the CDR3 is TGTGCCACCAGTGATGCCGGGACGCCACAAGAGACCCAGTACTTC. It encodes CATSDAGTPQETQYF.

CDR3 coding DNA: TGTGCCAGCAGTTTATCTCTAAACAATGAGCAGTTCTTC. As protein: CASSLSLNNEQFF. The chain combines TRBV27 with TRBJ2-1; D unclear. This CDR3 has 13 amino acids. Germline loops: CDR1 MNHEY, CDR2 SMNVEV (reference sequence). V was pared by 0 bases and J by 5 bases, with 5 bases between.

This clonotype was seen a handful of times. The chain uses TRBV12-3 or TRBV12-4 and TRBJ1-4; TRBD1 is a possible D gene (5 bases). The V end lost 6 bases, the J end lost 5 bases, and 16 bases lay between the germline ends. CDR3 size: 15 residues. DNA for the CDR3: TGTGCCAGCAGAACCCGCGGGGGGTTCAATGAAAAACTGTTTTTT. It translates to CASRTRGGFNEKLFF.

This clonotype has ten or more counts. CDR3 sequence reads: CASSLVQGHPYGYTF. Written as DNA, the CDR3 is TGTGCCAGCAGTTTAGTACAGGGGCATCCCTATGGCTACACCTTC. V and J are TRBV27 and TRBJ1-2; the match to TRBD1 covers 7 bases. The CDR3 has 15 residues. Germline trimming cut 2 bases from V and 4 bases from J; bases unmatched to any gene: 7. Germline values: CDR1 MNHEY, CDR2 SMNVEV (reference sequence).

This clonotype has a handful of counts. This chain links TRBV5-6 with TRBJ2-1; 9 bases agree with TRBD2. CDR1 and CDR2 from the germline V gene are SGHDT and YYEEEE. V was clipped by 4 bases and J by 10 bases; unmatched bases: 9. The CDR3 is made up of 14 amino acids. The CDR3 here is CASSVGLAGNEQFF. The CDR3 nucleotides read TGTGCCAGCAGCGTCGGGCTAGCGGGAAACGAGCAGTTCTTC.